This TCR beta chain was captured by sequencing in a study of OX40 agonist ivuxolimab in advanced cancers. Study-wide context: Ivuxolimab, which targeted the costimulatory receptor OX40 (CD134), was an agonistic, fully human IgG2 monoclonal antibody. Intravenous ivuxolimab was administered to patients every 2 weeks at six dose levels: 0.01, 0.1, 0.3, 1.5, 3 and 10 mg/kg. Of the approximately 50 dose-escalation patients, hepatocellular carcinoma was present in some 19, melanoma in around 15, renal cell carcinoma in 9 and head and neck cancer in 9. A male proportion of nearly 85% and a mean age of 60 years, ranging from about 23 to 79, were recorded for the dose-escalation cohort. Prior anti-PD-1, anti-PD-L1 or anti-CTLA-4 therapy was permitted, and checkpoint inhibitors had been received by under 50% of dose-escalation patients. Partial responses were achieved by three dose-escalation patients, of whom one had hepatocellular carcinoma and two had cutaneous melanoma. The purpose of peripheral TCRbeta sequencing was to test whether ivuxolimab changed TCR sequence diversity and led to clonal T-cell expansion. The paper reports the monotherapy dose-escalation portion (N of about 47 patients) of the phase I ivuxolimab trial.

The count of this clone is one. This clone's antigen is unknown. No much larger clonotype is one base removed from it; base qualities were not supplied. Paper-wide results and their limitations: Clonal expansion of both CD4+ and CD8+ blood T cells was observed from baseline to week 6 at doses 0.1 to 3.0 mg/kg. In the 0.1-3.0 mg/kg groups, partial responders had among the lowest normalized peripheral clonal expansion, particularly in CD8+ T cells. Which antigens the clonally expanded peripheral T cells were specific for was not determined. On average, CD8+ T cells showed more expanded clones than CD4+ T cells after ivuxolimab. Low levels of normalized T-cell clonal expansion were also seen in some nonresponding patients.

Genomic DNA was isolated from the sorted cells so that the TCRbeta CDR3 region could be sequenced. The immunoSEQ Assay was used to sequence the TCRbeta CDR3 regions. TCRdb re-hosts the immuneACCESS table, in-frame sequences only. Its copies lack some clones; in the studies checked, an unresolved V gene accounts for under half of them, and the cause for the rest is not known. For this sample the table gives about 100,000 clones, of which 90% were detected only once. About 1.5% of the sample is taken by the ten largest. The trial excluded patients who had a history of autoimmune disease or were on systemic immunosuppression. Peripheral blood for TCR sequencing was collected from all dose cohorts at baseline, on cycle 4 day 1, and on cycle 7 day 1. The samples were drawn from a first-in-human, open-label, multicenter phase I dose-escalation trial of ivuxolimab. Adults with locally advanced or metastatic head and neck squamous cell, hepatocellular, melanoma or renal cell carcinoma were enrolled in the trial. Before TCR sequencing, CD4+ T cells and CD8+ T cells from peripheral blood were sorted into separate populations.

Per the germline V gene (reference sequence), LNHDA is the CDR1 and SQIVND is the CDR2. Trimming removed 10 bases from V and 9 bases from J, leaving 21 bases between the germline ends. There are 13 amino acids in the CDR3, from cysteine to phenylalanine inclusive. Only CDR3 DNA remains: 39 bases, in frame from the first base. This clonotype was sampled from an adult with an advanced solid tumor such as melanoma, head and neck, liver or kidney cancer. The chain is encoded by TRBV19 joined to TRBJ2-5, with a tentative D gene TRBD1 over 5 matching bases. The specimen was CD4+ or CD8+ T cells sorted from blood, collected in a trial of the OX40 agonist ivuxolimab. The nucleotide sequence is TGTGCCACACGTTCAGGGTGGGCCGATTCCCAGTACTTC. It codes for CATRSGWADSQYF. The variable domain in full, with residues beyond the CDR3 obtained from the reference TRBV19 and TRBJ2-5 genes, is DGGITQSPKYLFRKEGQNVTLSCEQNLNHDAMYWYRQDPGQGLRLIYYSQIVNDFQKGDIAEGYSVSREKKESFPLTVTSAQKNPTAFYLCATRSGWADSQYFGPGTRLLVL.